Following are 8 T cell receptor beta chains from one sample sequenced in a study of blood T cell repertoires in COVID-19. Here immunoSEQ multiplex PCR was the method, and the copy in TCRdb shows in-frame clones only, minus some. In the table there are about 55,000 clones, under 85% of which are singletons. Sequenced material: peripheral blood. The receptor source for this set is a woman aged 55-69 years with acute or convalescent COVID-19.

This clone appeared once. V is TRBV5-1 and J is TRBJ1-5; D may be TRBD1 (5 bases). Germline CDR1 and CDR2: SGHRS and YFSETQ. The germline V and J ends were trimmed by 0 bases and 4 bases, with 8 bases remaining between them. This CDR3 is 14 amino acids long. The CDR3 DNA reads as TGCGCCAGCAGCTTGGAGGGGTTAAATCAGCCCCAGCATTTT. It is translated as CASSLEGLNQPQHF.

The chain employs TRBV5-1 and TRBJ2-5, with D possibly matching TRBD2 (6 bases). With 0 bases removed from V and 1 base from J, the gap between germline ends came to 7 bases. Germline V gene sequence: CDR1 SGHRS, CDR2 YFSETQ. This CDR3 comprises 14 residues. CDR3 sequence (DNA): TGCGCCAGCAGCTTGGGGGACTTCCAAGAGACCCAGTACTTC. It yields the protein CASSLGDFQETQYF.

V is TRBV29-1 and J is TRBJ1-2, with 7 nucleotides matching TRBD1. V gave up 2 bases and J gave up 7 bases; unmatched junction bases: 10. The CDR3 spans 14 residues. The germline V gene has CDR1 SQVTM and CDR2 ANQGSEA. CDR3 sequence reads: CSVEKGTHRGGYTF. CDR3 coding DNA: TGCAGCGTTGAAAAAGGGACCCACAGGGGTGGCTACACCTTC.

The rearrangement links TRBV30 to TRBJ1-5, with TRBD1 matching 7 bases. The CDR3 runs to 15 residues. Germline assignment: CDR1 GTSNPN and CDR2 SVGIG (reference sequence). V lost 2 bases and J lost 4; bases outside the gene matches: 8. The CDR3 region has the DNA TGTGCCTGGAGTAAAGGGACAGAAGAAAATCAGCCCCAGCATTTT. This gives the protein CAWSKGTEENQPQHF. The complete variable domain, with remaining parts taken from reference TRBV30 and TRBJ1-5, reads SQTIHQWPATLVQPVGSPLSLECTVEGTSNPNLYWYRQAAGRGLQLLFYSVGIGQISSEVPQNLSASRPQDRQFILSSKKLLLSDSGFYLCAWSKGTEENQPQHFGDGTRLSIL.

The chain uses TRBV3-1 (or the pseudogene TRBV3-2) and TRBJ2-7, with TRBD2 matching 7 bases. Germline V gives CDR1 LGHDT, CDR2 YNNKEL (reference sequence). This CDR3 is built from 14 residues. V lost 1 base and J lost 6; bases outside the gene matches: 6. CDR3 sequence reads: CASSQVGGSAEQYF. The CDR3 DNA reads as TGTGCCAGCAGCCAAGTCGGGGGGTCGGCCGAGCAGTACTTC.

The rearrangement links TRBV5-1 to TRBJ2-3; D perhaps matches TRBD1 (6 bases). CDR1 and CDR2 from the germline V gene are SGHRS and YFSETQ. V lost 5 bases, J lost 3 bases, and 16 bases lay in between. The CDR3 has 15 residues. This CDR3 reads CASRPTGLGTDTQYF. The CDR3 coding sequence is TGCGCCAGCAGACCTACAGGGTTGGGGACAGATACGCAGTATTTT.

The genes are TRBV6-5 and TRBJ2-6; D perhaps matches TRBD2 (6 bases). The V and J ends lost 7 bases and 2 bases respectively, with 12 bases between them. The CDR3 runs 15 residues. Germline loops: CDR1 MNHEY, CDR2 SVGAGI. CDR3 sequence: CASTPEGTGANVLTF. The CDR3 region has the DNA TGTGCCAGCACCCCGGAGGGAACTGGGGCCAACGTCCTGACTTTC.

The V and J genes are TRBV28 and TRBJ2-7; 7 bases line up with TRBD1. Germline V CDR1 and CDR2: MDHEN, SYDVKM. V dropped 8 bases and J dropped 0; count of bases not matched to a gene: 10. CDR3 length: 15 amino acids. CDR3 sequence reads: CASLSPTGSSYEQYF. CDR3 nucleotide sequence: TGTGCCAGCCTGTCCCCGACAGGGAGCTCCTACGAGCAGTACTTC.